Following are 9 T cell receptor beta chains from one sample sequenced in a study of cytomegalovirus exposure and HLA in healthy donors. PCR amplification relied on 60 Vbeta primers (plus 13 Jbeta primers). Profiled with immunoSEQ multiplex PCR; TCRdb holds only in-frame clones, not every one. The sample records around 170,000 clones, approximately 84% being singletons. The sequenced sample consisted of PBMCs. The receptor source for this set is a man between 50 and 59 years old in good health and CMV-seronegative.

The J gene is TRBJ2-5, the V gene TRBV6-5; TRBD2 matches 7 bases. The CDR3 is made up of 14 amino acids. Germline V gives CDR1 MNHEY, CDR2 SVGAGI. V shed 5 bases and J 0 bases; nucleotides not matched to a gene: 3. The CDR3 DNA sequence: TGTGCCAGCAGTACCGCGGGGGACCAAGAGACCCAGTACTTC. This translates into CASSTAGDQETQYF.

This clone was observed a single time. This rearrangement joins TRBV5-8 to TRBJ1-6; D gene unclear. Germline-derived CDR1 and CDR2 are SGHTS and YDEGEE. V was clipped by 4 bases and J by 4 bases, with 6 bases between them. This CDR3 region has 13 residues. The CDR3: CASSRTYNSPLHF. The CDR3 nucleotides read TGTGCCAGCAGCAGGACTTATAATTCACCCCTCCACTTT.

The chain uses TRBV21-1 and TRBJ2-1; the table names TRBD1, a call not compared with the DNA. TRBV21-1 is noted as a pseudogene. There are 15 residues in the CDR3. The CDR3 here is CASNPQGFSYNEQFF. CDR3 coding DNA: TGTGCCAGCAATCCCCAGGGGTTTTCCTACAATGAGCAGTTCTTC.

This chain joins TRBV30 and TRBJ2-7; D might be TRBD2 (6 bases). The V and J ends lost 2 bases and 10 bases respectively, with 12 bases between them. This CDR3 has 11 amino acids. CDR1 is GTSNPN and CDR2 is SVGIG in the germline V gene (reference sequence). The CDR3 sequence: CAWSYWGGQYF. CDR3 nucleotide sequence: TGTGCCTGGAGTTATTGGGGAGGACAGTACTTC.

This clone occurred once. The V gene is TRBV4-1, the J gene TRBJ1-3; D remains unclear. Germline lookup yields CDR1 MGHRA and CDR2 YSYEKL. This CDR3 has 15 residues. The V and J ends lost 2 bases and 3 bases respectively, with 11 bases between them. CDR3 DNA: TGCGCCAGCAGCCAACCCGGCAGGATTGGAAACACCATATATTTT. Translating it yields CASSQPGRIGNTIYF.

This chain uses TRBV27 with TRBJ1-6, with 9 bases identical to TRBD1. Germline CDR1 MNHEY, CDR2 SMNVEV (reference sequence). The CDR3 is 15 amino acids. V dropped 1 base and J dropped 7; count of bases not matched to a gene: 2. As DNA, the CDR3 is TGTGCCAGCAGTTTATACGGACAGGGGAATTCACCCCTCCACTTT. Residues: CASSLYGQGNSPLHF.

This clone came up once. The CDR3 spells CASSVGLAGGSYNEQFF. The DNA of the CDR3 is TGTGCCAGCAGCGTTGGACTAGCGGGGGGATCCTACAATGAGCAGTTCTTC. The V and J genes are TRBV9 and TRBJ2-1, with 14 bases matching TRBD2. The germline V gene encodes CDR1 SGDLS and CDR2 YYNGEE. There are 17 residues in the CDR3. V lost 2 bases to trimming and J lost 1 base; unmatched junction nucleotides: 2.

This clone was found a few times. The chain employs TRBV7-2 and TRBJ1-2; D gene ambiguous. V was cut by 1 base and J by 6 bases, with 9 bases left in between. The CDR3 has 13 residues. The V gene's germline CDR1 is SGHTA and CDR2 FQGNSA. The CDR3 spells CASSLGRDHGYTF. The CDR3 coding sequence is TGTGCCAGCAGCTTAGGGAGGGATCATGGCTACACCTTC.

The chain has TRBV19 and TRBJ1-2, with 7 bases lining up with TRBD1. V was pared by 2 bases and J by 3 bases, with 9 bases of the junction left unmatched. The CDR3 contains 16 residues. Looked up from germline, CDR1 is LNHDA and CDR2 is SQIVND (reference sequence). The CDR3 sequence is CASSIKGARSYYGYTF. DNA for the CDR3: TGTGCCAGTAGTATAAAGGGGGCGCGGAGCTACTATGGCTACACCTTC.